These T cell receptor beta chains were read from a single sample in a study of blood T cell repertoires in COVID-19. Assay used: immunoSEQ multiplex PCR; TCRdb lists only in-frame clones, some missing. The sample includes about 65,000 clones, 82% seen only once; the top ten take about two fifths. Source material: peripheral blood. The source of these receptors is a human donor in a cohort sampled during active COVID-19. The CDR3 runs from the conserved cysteine through the conserved F or W. The order of the fields is V gene, D gene, J gene, CDR3 protein, CDR3 DNA. A D gene is named only where the DNA matches it firmly.

v_call: TRBV18; d_call: TRBD1; j_call: TRBJ1-1; cdr3_aa: CASSKVTPTGTGGRTEAFF; cdr3_nt: TGTGCCAGCTCAAAGGTGACGCCAACCGGGACAGGGGGCCGCACTGAAGCTTTCTTT
v_call: TRBV15; d_call: TRBD1; j_call: TRBJ1-2; cdr3_aa: CATKRDRGHYGYTF; cdr3_nt: TGTGCCACCAAGCGGGACAGGGGGCACTATGGCTACACCTTC
v_call: TRBV4-2; d_call: NA; j_call: TRBJ1-2; cdr3_aa: CASSQTTRQVYGYTF; cdr3_nt: TGTGCCAGCAGCCAGACTACGCGGCAGGTCTATGGCTACACCTTC
v_call: TRBV28; d_call: TRBD1; j_call: TRBJ1-2; cdr3_aa: CATIVTGQTNYGYTF; cdr3_nt: TGTGCCACTATCGTGACGGGACAGACTAACTATGGCTACACCTTC
v_call: TRBV6-6; d_call: TRBD2; j_call: TRBJ2-7; cdr3_aa: CASSYSGTSGYEQYF; cdr3_nt: TGTGCCAGCAGTTACTCCGGGACTAGCGGCTACGAGCAGTACTTC
v_call: TRBV5-6; d_call: TRBD1; j_call: TRBJ2-5; cdr3_aa: CASRKQGEETQYF; cdr3_nt: TGTGCCAGCAGAAAACAGGGGGAAGAGACCCAGTACTTC
v_call: TRBV21-1; d_call: NA; j_call: TRBJ2-2; cdr3_aa: CASSKENTDGGSEAGELFF; cdr3_nt: TGTGCCAGCAGCAAAGAAAATACTGATGGCGGAAGCGAGGCCGGGGAGCTGTTTTTT
v_call: TRBV5-1; d_call: NA; j_call: TRBJ1-1; cdr3_aa: CASSLGGKPTEAFF; cdr3_nt: TGCGCCAGCAGCTTGGGAGGGAAACCCACTGAAGCTTTCTTT
v_call: TRBV18; d_call: NA; j_call: TRBJ2-2; cdr3_aa: CASSPADGLSNTGELFF; cdr3_nt: TGTGCCAGCTCACCAGCCGACGGACTCTCGAACACCGGGGAGCTGTTTTTT
v_call: TRBV7-9; d_call: NA; j_call: TRBJ2-3; cdr3_aa: CASSQGISVNTDTQYF; cdr3_nt: TGTGCCAGCAGCCAGGGAATAAGTGTCAACACAGATACGCAGTATTTT
v_call: TRBV12-3/TRBV12-4; d_call: NA; j_call: TRBJ2-5; cdr3_aa: CASSSRETQYF; cdr3_nt: TGTGCCAGCAGTTCCCGGGAGACCCAGTACTTC
v_call: TRBV2; d_call: TRBD1; j_call: TRBJ1-1; cdr3_aa: CASSVRQGKMNTEAFF; cdr3_nt: TGTGCCAGCAGTGTCCGACAGGGGAAGATGAACACTGAAGCTTTCTTT